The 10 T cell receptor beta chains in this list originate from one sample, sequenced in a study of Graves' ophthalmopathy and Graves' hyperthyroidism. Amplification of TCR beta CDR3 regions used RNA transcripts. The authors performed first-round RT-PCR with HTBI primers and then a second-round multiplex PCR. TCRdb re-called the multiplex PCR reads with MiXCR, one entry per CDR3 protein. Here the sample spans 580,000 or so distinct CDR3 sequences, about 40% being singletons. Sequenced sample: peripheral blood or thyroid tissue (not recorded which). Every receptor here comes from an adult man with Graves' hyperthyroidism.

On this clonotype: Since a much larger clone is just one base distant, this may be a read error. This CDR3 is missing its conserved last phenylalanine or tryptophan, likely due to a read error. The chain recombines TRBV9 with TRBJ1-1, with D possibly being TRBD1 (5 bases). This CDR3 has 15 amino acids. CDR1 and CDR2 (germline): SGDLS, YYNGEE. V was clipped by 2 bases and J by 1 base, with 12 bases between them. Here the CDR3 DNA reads TGTGCCAGCAGCGTCTCCGGGGGTGGGAACACTGAAGCTTTCTCT. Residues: CASSVSGGGNTEAFS.

CDR3 sequence reads: CASSDQQGTQYF. In DNA form, the CDR3 reads TGTGCCAGCAGTGACCAGCAGGGGACGCAGTATTTT. This chain links TRBV2 with TRBJ2-3, with D perhaps matching TRBD1 (6 bases). V was pared by 3 bases and J by 9 bases, with 10 bases between. This CDR3 is 12 amino acids long. Germline assignment: CDR1 SNHLY and CDR2 FYNNEI.

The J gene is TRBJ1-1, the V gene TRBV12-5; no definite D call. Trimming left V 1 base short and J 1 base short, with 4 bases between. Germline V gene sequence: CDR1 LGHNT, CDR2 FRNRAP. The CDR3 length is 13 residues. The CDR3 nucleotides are TGTGCTAGTGGTTTGGACACGAACACTGAAGCTTTCTTT. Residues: CASGLDTNTEAFF.

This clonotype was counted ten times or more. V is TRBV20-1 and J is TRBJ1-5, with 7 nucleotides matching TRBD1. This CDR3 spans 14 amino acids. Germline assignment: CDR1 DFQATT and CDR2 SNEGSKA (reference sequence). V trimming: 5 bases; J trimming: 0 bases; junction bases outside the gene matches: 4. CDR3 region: CSAVTGNSNQPQHF. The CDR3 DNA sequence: TGCAGTGCTGTGACAGGGAATAGCAATCAGCCCCAGCATTTT.

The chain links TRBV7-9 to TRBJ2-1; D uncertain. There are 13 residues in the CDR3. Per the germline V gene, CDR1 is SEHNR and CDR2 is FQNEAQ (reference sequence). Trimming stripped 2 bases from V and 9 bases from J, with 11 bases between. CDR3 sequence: CASSLISMGEQFF. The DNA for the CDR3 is TGTGCCAGCAGCTTAATTAGTATGGGTGAGCAGTTCTTC.

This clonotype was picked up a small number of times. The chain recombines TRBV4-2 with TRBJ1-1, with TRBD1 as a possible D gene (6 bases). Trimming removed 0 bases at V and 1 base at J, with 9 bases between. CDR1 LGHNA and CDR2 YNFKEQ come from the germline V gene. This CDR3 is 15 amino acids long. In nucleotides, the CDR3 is TGTGCCAGCAGCCAAGAACAGGGCGGGAACACTGAAGCTTTCTTT. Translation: CASSQEQGGNTEAFF.

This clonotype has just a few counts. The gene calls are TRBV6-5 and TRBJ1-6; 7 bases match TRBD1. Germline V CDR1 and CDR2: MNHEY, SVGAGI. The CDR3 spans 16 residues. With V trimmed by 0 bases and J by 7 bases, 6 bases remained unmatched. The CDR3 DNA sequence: TGTGCCAGCAGTTACTCCCACAGGGGAGTGAATTCACCCCTCCACTTT. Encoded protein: CASSYSHRGVNSPLHF.

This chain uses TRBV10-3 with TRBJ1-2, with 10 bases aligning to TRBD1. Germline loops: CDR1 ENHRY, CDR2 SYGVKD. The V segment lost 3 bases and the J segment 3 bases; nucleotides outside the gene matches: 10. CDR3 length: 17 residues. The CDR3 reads CAISDGTGVQRYYGYTF. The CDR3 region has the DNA TGTGCCATCAGTGACGGGACAGGGGTACAGAGGTACTATGGCTACACCTTC.

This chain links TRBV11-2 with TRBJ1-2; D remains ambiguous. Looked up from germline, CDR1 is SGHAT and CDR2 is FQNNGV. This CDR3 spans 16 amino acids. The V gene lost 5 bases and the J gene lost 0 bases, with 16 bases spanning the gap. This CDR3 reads CASSVEVGRANYGYTF. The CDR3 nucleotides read TGTGCCAGCAGCGTTGAAGTAGGAAGGGCTAACTATGGCTACACCTTC.

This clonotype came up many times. Written as DNA, the CDR3 is TGCAGTGCTAGAGGGGGGGGTCTCCTCTACGAGCAGTACTTC. Translation: CSARGGGLLYEQYF. The chain couples TRBV20-1 to TRBJ2-7; 7 nucleotides agree with TRBD2. Germline-derived CDR1 and CDR2 are DFQATT and SNEGSKA (reference sequence). Trimming removed 1 base from V and 3 bases from J; junction bases left unmatched: 6. This CDR3 has 14 amino acids.